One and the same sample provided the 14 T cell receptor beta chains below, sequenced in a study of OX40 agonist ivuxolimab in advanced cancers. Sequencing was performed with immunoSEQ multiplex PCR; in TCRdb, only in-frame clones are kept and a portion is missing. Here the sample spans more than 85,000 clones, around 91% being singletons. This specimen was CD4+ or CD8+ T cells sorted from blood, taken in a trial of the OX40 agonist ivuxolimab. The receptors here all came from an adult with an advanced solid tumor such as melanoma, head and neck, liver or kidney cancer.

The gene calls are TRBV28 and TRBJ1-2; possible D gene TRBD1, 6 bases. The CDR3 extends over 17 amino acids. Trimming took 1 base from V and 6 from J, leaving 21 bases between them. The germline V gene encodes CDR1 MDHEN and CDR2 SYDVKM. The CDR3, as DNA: TGTGCCAGCAGTTTATTAGAGGGGGGGAGGAGGTTCAATGGCTACACCTTC. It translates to CASSLLEGGRRFNGYTF.

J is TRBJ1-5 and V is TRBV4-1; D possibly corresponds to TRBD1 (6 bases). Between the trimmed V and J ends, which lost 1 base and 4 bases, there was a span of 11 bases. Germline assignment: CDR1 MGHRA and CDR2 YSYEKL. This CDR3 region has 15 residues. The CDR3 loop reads CASSQADRGNQPQHF. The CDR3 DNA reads TGCGCCAGCAGCCAAGCGGACAGAGGGAATCAGCCCCAGCATTTT.

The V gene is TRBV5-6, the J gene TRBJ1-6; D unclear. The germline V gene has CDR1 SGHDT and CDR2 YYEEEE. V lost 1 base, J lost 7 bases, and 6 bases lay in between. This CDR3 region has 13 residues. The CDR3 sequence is CASSLTENSPLHF. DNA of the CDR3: TGTGCCAGCAGCTTGACGGAGAATTCACCCCTCCACTTT.

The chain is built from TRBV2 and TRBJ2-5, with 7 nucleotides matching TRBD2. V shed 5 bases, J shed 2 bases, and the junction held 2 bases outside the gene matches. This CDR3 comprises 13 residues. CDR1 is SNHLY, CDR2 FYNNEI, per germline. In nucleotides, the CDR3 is TGTGCCAGCAGTACGCGGGGGCAAGAGACCCAGTACTTC. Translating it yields CASSTRGQETQYF.

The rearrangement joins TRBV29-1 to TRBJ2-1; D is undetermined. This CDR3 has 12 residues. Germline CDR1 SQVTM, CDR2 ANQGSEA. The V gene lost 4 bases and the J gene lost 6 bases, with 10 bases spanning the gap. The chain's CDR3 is CSVVMSVNEQFF. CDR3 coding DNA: TGCAGCGTTGTAATGTCCGTCAATGAGCAGTTCTTC.

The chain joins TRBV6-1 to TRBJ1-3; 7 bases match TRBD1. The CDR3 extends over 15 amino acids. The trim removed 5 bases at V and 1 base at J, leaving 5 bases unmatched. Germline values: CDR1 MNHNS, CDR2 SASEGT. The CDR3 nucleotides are TGTGCCAGCAGTCTTGACAGGGTATCTGGAAACACCATATATTTT. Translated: CASSLDRVSGNTIYF.

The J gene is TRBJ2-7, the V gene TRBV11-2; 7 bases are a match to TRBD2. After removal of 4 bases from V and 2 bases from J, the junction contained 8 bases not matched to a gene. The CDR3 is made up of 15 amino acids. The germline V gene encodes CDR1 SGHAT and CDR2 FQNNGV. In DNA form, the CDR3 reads TGTGCCAGCAGCTCCTTAGCGGGTTTAGCCTACGAGCAGTACTTC. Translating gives CASSSLAGLAYEQYF.

The DNA for the CDR3 is TGTGCCAGTAGTATCAGCCAGGGGCGACACAATGAGCAGTTCTTC. Translation gives CASSISQGRHNEQFF. This chain connects TRBV19 to TRBJ2-1, with D tentatively TRBD1 (6 bases). V lost 3 bases, J lost 5 bases, and 14 bases lay in between. The CDR3 consists of 15 residues. Per the germline V gene, CDR1 is LNHDA and CDR2 is SQIVND (reference sequence).

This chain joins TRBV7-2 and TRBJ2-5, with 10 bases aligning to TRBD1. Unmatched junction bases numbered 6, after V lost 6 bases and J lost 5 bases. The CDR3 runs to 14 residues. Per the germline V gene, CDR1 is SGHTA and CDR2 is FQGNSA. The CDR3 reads CASSRQGALETQYF. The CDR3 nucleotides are TGTGCCAGCAGTCGACAGGGGGCCCTTGAGACCCAGTACTTC.

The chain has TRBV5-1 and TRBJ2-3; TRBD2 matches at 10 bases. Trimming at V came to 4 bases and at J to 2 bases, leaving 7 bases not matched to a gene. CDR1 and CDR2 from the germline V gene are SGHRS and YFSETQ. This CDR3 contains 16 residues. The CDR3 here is CASSERTSGITDTQYF. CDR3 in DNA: TGCGCCAGCAGCGAGCGGACTAGCGGAATCACAGATACGCAGTATTTT.

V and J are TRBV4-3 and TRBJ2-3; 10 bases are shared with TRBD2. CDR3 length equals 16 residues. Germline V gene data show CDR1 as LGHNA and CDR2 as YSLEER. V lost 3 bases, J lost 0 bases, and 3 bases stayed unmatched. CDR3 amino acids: CASSQLAGASTDTQYF. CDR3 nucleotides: TGCGCCAGCAGCCAGCTAGCGGGAGCTAGCACAGATACGCAGTATTTT.

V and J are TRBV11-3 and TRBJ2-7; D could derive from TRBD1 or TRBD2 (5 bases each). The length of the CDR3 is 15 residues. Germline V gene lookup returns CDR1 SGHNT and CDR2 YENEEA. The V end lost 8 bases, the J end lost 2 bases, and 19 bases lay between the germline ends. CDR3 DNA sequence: TGTGCCAGCCAAACTCGGGCAGGGAGTGCCTACGAGCAGTACTTC. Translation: CASQTRAGSAYEQYF.

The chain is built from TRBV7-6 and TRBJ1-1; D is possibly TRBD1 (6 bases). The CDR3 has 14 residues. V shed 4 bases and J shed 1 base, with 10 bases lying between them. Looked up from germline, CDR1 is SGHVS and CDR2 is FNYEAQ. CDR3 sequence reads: CASSSGQPNTEAFF. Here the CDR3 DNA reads TGTGCCAGCAGCTCAGGACAGCCGAACACTGAAGCTTTCTTT.

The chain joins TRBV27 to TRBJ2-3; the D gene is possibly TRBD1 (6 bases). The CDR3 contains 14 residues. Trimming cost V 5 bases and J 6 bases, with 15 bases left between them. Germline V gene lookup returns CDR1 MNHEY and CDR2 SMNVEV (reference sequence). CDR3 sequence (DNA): TGTGCCAGCAGTCTTCAGGGGAAGTGGGATACGCAGTATTTT. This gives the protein CASSLQGKWDTQYF.